This record concerns one TCR beta chain sequence. Germline V gene sequence: CDR1 SGHDT, CDR2 YYEEEE. Losses at the gene ends were 3 bases for V and 4 bases for J; bases not matched to a gene: 11. CDR3 length equals 17 residues. The data originate from a study of shared clonotypes between healthy human individuals. CD45RO-negative cells were positively selected for CCR7, leaving out terminally differentiated effector memory CD45RA+ cells. Profiling relied on immunoSEQ multiplex PCR, and the TCRdb table lists in-frame clones only, not all of them. The sample yields approximately 2,000,000 clones, 85% to 95% seen once.

The sequencing input was naive CD8+ T cells from PBMCs. The chain recombines TRBV5-6 with TRBJ2-5; TRBD2 aligns across 11 bases. The receptor's source is a man aged 18 to 30 in good health. Some clones in this sample may be carry-over from other donors' samples. Written as DNA, the CDR3 is TGTGCCAGCAGCTATGGGCTTGGGCTAGCGGGAGGAGAGACCCAGTACTTC. Residues: CASSYGLGLAGGETQYF.